This TCR beta chain was found in a study of response to subunit inactivated influenza vaccine. Study-level points and caveats: That few new T cells are recruited by each seasonal influenza vaccination was the authors' suggestion.

The sample holds a few counts of this clonotype. Its antigen is unknown. V was pared by 5 bases and J by 3 bases, with 18 bases between. The CDR3 loop spans 15 amino acids. CDR1 SGHDT and CDR2 YYEEEE come from the germline V gene. MiXCR, applied by TCRdb to the RT-PCR reads, yields one record per CDR3 protein. This table has 650,000 to 700,000 distinct CDR3 sequences, 15% to 19% appearing once. The clonotype was recovered from a man over 45 who received an inactivated influenza vaccine. The rearrangement joins TRBV5-6 to TRBJ2-7; D could derive from TRBD1 or TRBD2 (6 bases each). The specimen was PBMCs from blood, collected 11 to 12 days after vaccination. CDR3 sequence: CASRERGAALYEQYF. CDR3 DNA: TGTGCCAGCAGGGAAAGGGGGGCCGCCCTCTACGAGCAGTACTTC.